The rows below give T cell receptor beta chains drawn from one sample of a study of STAT5B mutations in CD4+ large granular lymphocyte leukemia. Some clones are missing from TCRdb's copy, which holds only in-frame ones; the method was immunoSEQ multiplex PCR. Among about 40,000 clones listed, roughly four fifths were seen once. Sample: CD4+ T cells from blood buffy coats. All receptors come from a human donor in good health. Both conserved end residues are part of each CDR3. Fields, in order: V gene, J gene, clone size, D gene, CDR3 DNA, CDR3 protein. D genes are given only for firm matches. Only part of the rows carry a size: once, few, many, or a class if the clone is expanded.

v_call: TRBV6-4; j_call: TRBJ1-2; clone_size: -; d_call: -; cdr3_nt: TGTGCCAGCAGTGAAACGTCTTGGGGGTATGGCTACACCTTC; cdr3_aa: CASSETSWGYGYTF
v_call: TRBV27; j_call: TRBJ2-3; clone_size: -; d_call: -; cdr3_nt: TGTGCCAGCAGTTTAGCTAGAGGGGGGGATACGCAGTATTTT; cdr3_aa: CASSLARGGDTQYF
v_call: TRBV7-6; j_call: TRBJ1-3; clone_size: -; d_call: -; cdr3_nt: TGTGCCAGCAGCTTAGACACACTCGCCTCTGGAAACACCATATATTTT; cdr3_aa: CASSLDTLASGNTIYF
v_call: TRBV18; j_call: TRBJ1-1; clone_size: -; d_call: -; cdr3_nt: TGTGCCAGCTCACCACCGAATTCCCGGGGGGCCACTGAAGCTTTCTTT; cdr3_aa: CASSPPNSRGATEAFF
v_call: TRBV6-1; j_call: TRBJ2-3; clone_size: -; d_call: -; cdr3_nt: TGTGCCAGCAGCGAAGGATGGAGAGGGACAGATACGCAGTATTTT; cdr3_aa: CASSEGWRGTDTQYF
v_call: TRBV27; j_call: TRBJ1-5; clone_size: -; d_call: TRBD1; cdr3_nt: TGTGCCAGCAGGTCGGACAGGGCGGGTGGCAATCAGCCCCAGCATTTT; cdr3_aa: CASRSDRAGGNQPQHF
v_call: TRBV7-2; j_call: TRBJ2-1; clone_size: -; d_call: -; cdr3_nt: TGTGCCAGCAGGGCCGGTGGGGTTGATTCCTACAATGAGCAGTTCTTC; cdr3_aa: CASRAGGVDSYNEQFF
v_call: TRBV5-1; j_call: TRBJ2-1; clone_size: -; d_call: -; cdr3_nt: TGCGCCAGCAGCTCCGGAGTTTCGAATGAGCAGTTCTTC; cdr3_aa: CASSSGVSNEQFF
v_call: TRBV5-1; j_call: TRBJ1-1; clone_size: -; d_call: TRBD1; cdr3_nt: TGCGCCAGCAGCTTGGTTGGGACATCCGGGACAGGGGTAACTTTCTTT; cdr3_aa: CASSLVGTSGTGVTFF
v_call: TRBV30; j_call: TRBJ2-6; clone_size: -; d_call: -; cdr3_nt: TGTGCCTGGAGTCCACAGTTGGCTGGGGCCAACGTCCTGACTTTC; cdr3_aa: CAWSPQLAGANVLTF
v_call: TRBV7-9; j_call: TRBJ1-3; clone_size: -; d_call: TRBD1; cdr3_nt: TGTGCCAGCAGCTCGTGGGACAGGGACGGAAACACCATATATTTT; cdr3_aa: CASSSWDRDGNTIYF
v_call: TRBV9; j_call: TRBJ2-3; clone_size: -; d_call: TRBD2; cdr3_nt: TGTGCCAGCAGCCCCCGGACTAGCGGGAGGGCAGATACGCAGTATTTT; cdr3_aa: CASSPRTSGRADTQYF
v_call: TRBV5-1; j_call: TRBJ2-3; clone_size: -; d_call: -; cdr3_nt: TGCGCCAGCAGCTTGCAGGGTGGCGATACGCAGTATTTT; cdr3_aa: CASSLQGGDTQYF
v_call: TRBV6-5; j_call: TRBJ2-2; clone_size: -; d_call: -; cdr3_nt: TGTGCCAGCAGTTACTCCCGGGGGCGGGGCACCGGGGAGCTGTTTTTT; cdr3_aa: CASSYSRGRGTGELFF
v_call: TRBV5-6; j_call: TRBJ2-7; clone_size: once; d_call: -; cdr3_nt: TGTGCCAGCAGCCTCCCTGGGGGTTTCTACGAGCAGTACTTC; cdr3_aa: CASSLPGGFYEQYF
v_call: TRBV19; j_call: TRBJ1-1; clone_size: once; d_call: -; cdr3_nt: TGTGCCAGTAGTATTCTGGGCGAGGCTTTCTTT; cdr3_aa: CASSILGEAFF
v_call: TRBV14; j_call: TRBJ2-1; clone_size: -; d_call: TRBD2; cdr3_nt: TGTGCCAGCAGCGCAGGGACTAGCTTGCAGTTCTTC; cdr3_aa: CASSAGTSLQFF
v_call: TRBV5-5; j_call: TRBJ2-3; clone_size: -; d_call: -; cdr3_nt: TGTGCCAGCAGCTTGGTGGCGGGAGATACGCAGTATTTT; cdr3_aa: CASSLVAGDTQYF
v_call: TRBV10-3; j_call: TRBJ1-4; clone_size: -; d_call: -; cdr3_nt: TGTGCCATCAGTGAGTCGGGCGGGGCAAATGAAAAACTGTTTTTT; cdr3_aa: CAISESGGANEKLFF
v_call: TRBV5-4; j_call: TRBJ1-5; clone_size: -; d_call: -; cdr3_nt: TGTGCCAGCAGCCAGCAGTTTGGTGGGGTGACTCAGCCCCAGCATTTT; cdr3_aa: CASSQQFGGVTQPQHF
v_call: TRBV6-4; j_call: TRBJ2-3; clone_size: -; d_call: -; cdr3_nt: TGTGCCAGCAGCGCCGGGACGGGTGGGTTCACAGATACGCAGTATTTT; cdr3_aa: CASSAGTGGFTDTQYF
v_call: TRBV30; j_call: TRBJ1-3; clone_size: once; d_call: -; cdr3_nt: TGTGCCTGGAGTTTAATGGGGGCGCGGACCATATATTTT; cdr3_aa: CAWSLMGARTIYF
v_call: TRBV5-6; j_call: TRBJ1-5; clone_size: -; d_call: TRBD1; cdr3_nt: TGTGCCAGCAGCTTCAGGCCGGGACAGGGAAATCAGCCCCAGCATTTT; cdr3_aa: CASSFRPGQGNQPQHF
v_call: TRBV11-3; j_call: TRBJ2-5; clone_size: -; d_call: TRBD2; cdr3_nt: TGTGCCAGCAGCTTAGGAAAAGGCGCGGCTAGCGGGAATCGCGAGACCCAGTACTTC; cdr3_aa: CASSLGKGAASGNRETQYF
v_call: TRBV19; j_call: TRBJ2-7; clone_size: -; d_call: -; cdr3_nt: TGTGCCAGTAGTCCTAACATAAACTACGAGCAGTACTTC; cdr3_aa: CASSPNINYEQYF
v_call: TRBV11-3; j_call: TRBJ2-1; clone_size: -; d_call: -; cdr3_nt: TGTGCCAGCAGCTCCAGGGGCAATGAGCAGTTCTTC; cdr3_aa: CASSSRGNEQFF
v_call: TRBV10-3; j_call: TRBJ2-2; clone_size: -; d_call: -; cdr3_nt: TGTGCCATCAGCGGCGCGAACACCGGGGAGCTGTTTTTT; cdr3_aa: CAISGANTGELFF
v_call: TRBV7-3; j_call: TRBJ2-5; clone_size: -; d_call: -; cdr3_nt: TGTGCCAGCAGCTTAAGGGGCGAGGGGACCCAGTACTTC; cdr3_aa: CASSLRGEGTQYF
v_call: TRBV5-8; j_call: TRBJ2-7; clone_size: -; d_call: -; cdr3_nt: TGTGCCAGCAGCTTACTCAGGGGCCCCTACGAGCAGTACTTC; cdr3_aa: CASSLLRGPYEQYF
v_call: TRBV7-3; j_call: TRBJ2-3; clone_size: once; d_call: -; cdr3_nt: TGTGCCAGCAGCTTAATCGGGGGTAGCACAGATACGCAGTATTTT; cdr3_aa: CASSLIGGSTDTQYF
v_call: TRBV7-3; j_call: TRBJ2-5; clone_size: -; d_call: TRBD2; cdr3_nt: TGTGCCAGCAGCACTGGAGCGGGGGAGGAGACCCAGTACTTC; cdr3_aa: CASSTGAGEETQYF
v_call: TRBV30; j_call: TRBJ2-3; clone_size: -; d_call: -; cdr3_nt: TGTGCCTGGAGAGGAACAGACCCTAGCACAGATACGCAGTATTTT; cdr3_aa: CAWRGTDPSTDTQYF
v_call: TRBV7-9; j_call: TRBJ2-5; clone_size: -; d_call: -; cdr3_nt: TGTGCCAGCGAGCGTCGGGAGACCCAGTACTTC; cdr3_aa: CASERRETQYF
v_call: TRBV5-1; j_call: TRBJ2-1; clone_size: -; d_call: -; cdr3_nt: TGCGCCAGCAGCTCGGGGCTTGGTATCGATGAGCAGTTCTTC; cdr3_aa: CASSSGLGIDEQFF
v_call: TRBV10-3; j_call: TRBJ1-1; clone_size: -; d_call: -; cdr3_nt: TGTGCCATCAGTGAGGGACTCATCACTGAAGCTTTCTTT; cdr3_aa: CAISEGLITEAFF
v_call: TRBV7-2; j_call: TRBJ2-7; clone_size: -; d_call: TRBD2; cdr3_nt: TGTGCCAGCAGCTTAGAACTAGCGGGAGCTAGAGCGCAGTACTTC; cdr3_aa: CASSLELAGARAQYF
v_call: TRBV27; j_call: TRBJ2-5; clone_size: -; d_call: -; cdr3_nt: TGTGCCAGCAGTCCCAGTTTTCCGGAGACCCAGTACTTC; cdr3_aa: CASSPSFPETQYF
v_call: TRBV27; j_call: TRBJ2-2; clone_size: few; d_call: TRBD2; cdr3_nt: TGTGCCAGCAGTTCGGGACTAGTGGTTGGGGAGCTGTTTTTT; cdr3_aa: CASSSGLVVGELFF
v_call: TRBV19; j_call: TRBJ2-7; clone_size: -; d_call: TRBD2; cdr3_nt: TGTGCCAGTACCCCCGGGACTAGCGGGGGGGCCAACGAGCAGTACTTC; cdr3_aa: CASTPGTSGGANEQYF
v_call: TRBV5-1; j_call: TRBJ2-6; clone_size: once; d_call: -; cdr3_nt: TGCGCCAGCAGCCACTACACCGAGGGGCTCTCTGGGGCCAACGTCCTGACTTTC; cdr3_aa: CASSHYTEGLSGANVLTF